Presented here are 16 T cell receptor beta chains from one specimen sequenced in a study of CD8 T cells in Susac syndrome. The RNA input was 0.5 to 1 ug, and it was reverse transcribed with random hexamers. TCRdb used MiXCR to reprocess the immunoSEQ multiplex PCR reads, holding one entry per CDR3 protein. In the table there are approximately 140,000 distinct CDR3 sequences, 85% to 95% of which are singletons. Sequenced input: CD4+ T cells from PBMCs. These receptors were taken from a human donor with multiple sclerosis.

The rearrangement uses TRBV29-1 and TRBJ2-2; D unresolved. V was pared by 8 bases and J by 8 bases, with 15 bases between. The CDR3 sequence is 12 residues long. Germline V gives CDR1 SQVTM, CDR2 ANQGSEA. CDR3 coding DNA: TGCAGCACGGCCCACTTGGGAGGGGAGCTGTTTTTT. The encoded protein is CSTAHLGGELFF.

The CDR3 sequence: CASKRGATGEREKLFF. CDR3 DNA sequence: TGTGCCAGCAAACGGGGGGCTACAGGGGAGCGCGAAAAACTGTTTTTT. The V gene is TRBV2, the J gene TRBJ1-4; 7 bases line up with TRBD1. V shed 7 bases, J shed 8 bases, and the junction held 16 bases outside the gene matches. Germline CDR1 is SNHLY and CDR2 is FYNNEI. The CDR3 consists of 16 residues.

CDR3 amino acids: CASSLTLGTQFF. In DNA, the CDR3 is TGTGCCAGCAGCTTAACGCTAGGGACGCAGTTCTTC. This rearrangement joins TRBV7-3 to TRBJ2-1; D might be TRBD1 or TRBD2, each matching 5 bases. V was cut by 0 bases and J by 12 bases, with 9 bases left in between. The germline CDR1 and CDR2 sequences are SGHTA and FQGTGA. This CDR3 is 12 amino acids long.

This sequence joins TRBV2 and TRBJ2-1; D is unclear. Trimming removed 8 bases from V and 6 bases from J, with 8 bases in between. The CDR3 has 11 amino acids. CDR1 and CDR2 (germline): SNHLY, FYNNEI. CDR3 DNA sequence: TGTGCCAGCCTCCGGACCAATGAGCAGTTCTTC. Translated: CASLRTNEQFF.

The chain carries TRBV30 and TRBJ2-3; perhaps TRBD1 as D (5 bases). The CDR3 loop spans 13 amino acids. Germline CDR1 reads GTSNPN; CDR2 reads SVGIG (reference sequence). Trimming stripped 3 bases from V and 0 bases from J, with 7 bases between. The chain's CDR3 is CAWSRASTDTQYF. DNA of the CDR3: TGTGCCTGGAGCAGGGCTAGCACAGATACGCAGTATTTT.

This clonotype occurred once. V and J are TRBV11-2 and TRBJ2-1; 7 bases line up with TRBD2. The junction had 14 bases not matched to a gene; V was cut back by 1 base and J by 5 bases. This CDR3 has 18 amino acids. CDR1 is SGHAT and CDR2 is FQNNGV in the germline V gene. CDR3 residues: CASSLASGGWEGNNEQFF. The DNA for the CDR3 is TGTGCCAGCAGCTTAGCGTCAGGCGGGTGGGAGGGAAACAATGAGCAGTTCTTC.

The chain recombines TRBV29-1 with TRBJ2-5, with D perhaps TRBD1 (7 bases). Germline V gives CDR1 SQVTM, CDR2 ANQGSEA. The V end lost 5 bases, the J end lost 4 bases, and 14 bases lay between the germline ends. The length of the CDR3 is 13 residues. For the CDR3, the DNA is TGCAGCGTTAGGCGGAGGGGGCTAGAGACCCAGTACTTC. Protein sequence: CSVRRRGLETQYF.

The genes are TRBV29-1 and TRBJ2-2; either TRBD1 or TRBD2 may supply D (5 bases each). The CDR3 consists of 13 residues. V was trimmed by 6 bases and J by 3 bases, leaving 11 bases between them. Looked up from germline, CDR1 is SQVTM and CDR2 is ANQGSEA. CDR3 DNA sequence: TGCAGCGTGAATCGGGGACACACCGGGGAGCTGTTTTTT. Translation: CSVNRGHTGELFF.

In its sample, this clonotype was seen once. This chain links TRBV20-1 with TRBJ2-3, with 11 bases lining up with TRBD2. CDR3 length: 13 amino acids. The V and J ends lost 3 bases and 6 bases, in that order; junction bases with no gene match: 2. Germline V gene sequence: CDR1 DFQATT, CDR2 SNEGSKA (reference sequence). The CDR3 DNA is TGCAGTGCTAGGTCTAGCGGGGGGGATACGCAGTATTTT. This encodes CSARSSGGDTQYF.

The gene calls are TRBV5-1 and TRBJ2-5; D not certain. Germline loops: CDR1 SGHRS, CDR2 YFSETQ. Between the trimmed V and J ends, which lost 4 bases and 2 bases, there was a span of 9 bases. The CDR3 has 13 residues. CDR3: CASSRAAQETQYF. The DNA for the CDR3 is TGCGCCAGCAGCAGGGCAGCTCAAGAGACCCAGTACTTC.

This chain uses TRBV11-2 with TRBJ2-1, with a tentative D call TRBD1 (5 bases). Germline loops: CDR1 SGHAT, CDR2 FQNNGV. Trimming removed 1 base from V and 6 bases from J, with 10 bases in between. This CDR3 is 14 amino acids long. In DNA form, the CDR3 reads TGTGCCAGCAGCTTAGGGGTGGGGCGCAATGAGCAGTTCTTC. Its protein product is CASSLGVGRNEQFF.

This rearrangement joins TRBV25-1 to TRBJ1-2; D gene ambiguous. Trimming left V 1 base short and J 4 bases short, with 10 bases between. This CDR3 contains 14 residues. CDR1 and CDR2 (germline): MGHDK, SYGVNS. The CDR3 is CASSELILGYGYTF. CDR3 nucleotides: TGTGCCAGCAGTGAATTGATTCTGGGCTATGGCTACACCTTC.

V usage is TRBV25-1 and J usage is TRBJ1-2, with D possibly matching TRBD1 (6 bases). Germline CDR1 MGHDK, CDR2 SYGVNS. CDR3 size: 14 residues. The germline V and J ends were trimmed by 6 bases and 1 base, with 12 bases remaining between them. The CDR3, as DNA: TGTGCCAGCAGACCGGACAGAGATAACTATGGCTACACCTTC. Translating gives CASRPDRDNYGYTF.

The rearrangement uses TRBV6-2 or TRBV6-3 and TRBJ1-1, with D possibly TRBD1 on 6 matching bases. The CDR3 is made up of 15 amino acids. V was trimmed by 8 bases and J by 0 bases, leaving 16 bases between them. Germline V lookup: CDR1 MNHEY, CDR2 SVGEGT. The CDR3 region is CASHPRGRMNTEAFF. The CDR3 DNA reads TGTGCCAGCCACCCCCGGGGGCGCATGAACACTGAAGCTTTCTTT.

CDR3 sequence: CASSLVVQPYEQYF. Here the CDR3 DNA reads TGCGCCAGCAGCTTGGTGGTACAGCCCTACGAGCAGTACTTC. The V gene is TRBV5-1, the J gene TRBJ2-7; no definite D call. From germline, CDR1 is SGHRS and CDR2 YFSETQ. Trimming left V 0 bases short and J 2 bases short, with 9 bases between. The CDR3 has 14 amino acids.

This chain links TRBV12-3 or TRBV12-4 with TRBJ1-1, with 9 positions matching TRBD1. The CDR3 loop spans 17 amino acids. V gave up 5 bases and J gave up 1 base; unmatched junction bases: 11. The CDR3 reads CASSVGQGLLGNTEAFF. Written as DNA, the CDR3 is TGTGCCAGCAGTGTTGGACAGGGGCTACTCGGGAACACTGAAGCTTTCTTT.